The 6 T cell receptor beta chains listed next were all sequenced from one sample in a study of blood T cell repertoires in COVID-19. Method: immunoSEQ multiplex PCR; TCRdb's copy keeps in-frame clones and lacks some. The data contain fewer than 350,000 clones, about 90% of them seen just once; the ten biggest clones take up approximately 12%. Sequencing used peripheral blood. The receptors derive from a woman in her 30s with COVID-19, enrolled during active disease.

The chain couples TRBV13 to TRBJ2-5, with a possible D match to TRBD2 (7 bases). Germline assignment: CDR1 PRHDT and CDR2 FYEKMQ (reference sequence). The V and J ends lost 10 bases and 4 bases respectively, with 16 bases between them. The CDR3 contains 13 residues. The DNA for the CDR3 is TGTGCCACCACAAGGGGGGGGCTAGAGACCCAGTACTTC. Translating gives CATTRGGLETQYF.

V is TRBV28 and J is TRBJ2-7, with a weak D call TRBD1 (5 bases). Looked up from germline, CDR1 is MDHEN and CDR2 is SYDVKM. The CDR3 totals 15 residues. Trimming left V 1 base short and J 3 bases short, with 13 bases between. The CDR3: CASSLLIGALYEQYF. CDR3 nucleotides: TGTGCCAGCAGTTTATTGATAGGGGCTCTCTACGAGCAGTACTTC.

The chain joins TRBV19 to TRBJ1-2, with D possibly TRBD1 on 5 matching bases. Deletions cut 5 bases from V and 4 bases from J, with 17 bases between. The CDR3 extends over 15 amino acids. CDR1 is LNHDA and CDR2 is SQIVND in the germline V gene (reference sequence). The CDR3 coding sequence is TGTGCCAGTAGTCCGACGACAGCGTTCTTCTATGGCTACACCTTC. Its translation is CASSPTTAFFYGYTF. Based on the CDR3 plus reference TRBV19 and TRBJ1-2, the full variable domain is DGGITQSPKYLFRKEGQNVTLSCEQNLNHDAMYWYRQDPGQGLRLIYYSQIVNDFQKGDIAEGYSVSREKKESFPLTVTSAQKNPTAFYLCASSPTTAFFYGYTFGSGTRLTVV.

CDR3 amino acids: CASSLKEGNYGYTF. CDR3 nucleotides: TGCGCCAGCAGCTTGAAAGAGGGTAACTATGGCTACACCTTC. V gene TRBV5-1 combines with J gene TRBJ1-2; D gene ambiguous. The V end was cut by 1 base, the J end by 1 base, with 8 bases between. Looked up from germline, CDR1 is SGHRS and CDR2 is YFSETQ. The CDR3 runs 14 residues.

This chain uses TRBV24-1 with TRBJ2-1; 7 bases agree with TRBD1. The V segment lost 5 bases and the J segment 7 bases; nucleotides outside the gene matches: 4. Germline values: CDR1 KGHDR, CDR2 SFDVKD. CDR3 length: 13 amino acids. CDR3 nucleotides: TGTGCCACCAGTGCCCTGGACAGGAATGAGCAGTTCTTC. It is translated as CATSALDRNEQFF.

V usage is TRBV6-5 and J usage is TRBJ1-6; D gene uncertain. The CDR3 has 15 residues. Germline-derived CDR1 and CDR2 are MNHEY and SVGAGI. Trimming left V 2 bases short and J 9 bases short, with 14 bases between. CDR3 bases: TGTGCCAGCAGTTACCTGGCTAGCCACGGTTCACCCCTCCACTTT. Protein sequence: CASSYLASHGSPLHF.